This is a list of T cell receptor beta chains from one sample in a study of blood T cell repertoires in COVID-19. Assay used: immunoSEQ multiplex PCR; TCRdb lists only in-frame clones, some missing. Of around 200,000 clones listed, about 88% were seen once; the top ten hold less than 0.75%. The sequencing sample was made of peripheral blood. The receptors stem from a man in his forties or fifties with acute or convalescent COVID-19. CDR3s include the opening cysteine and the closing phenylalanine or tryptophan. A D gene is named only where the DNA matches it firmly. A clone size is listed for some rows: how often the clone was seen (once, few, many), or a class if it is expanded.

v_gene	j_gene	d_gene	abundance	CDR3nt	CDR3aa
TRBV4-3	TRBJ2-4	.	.	TGCGCCAGCAGCCGGCAGGCAGGCCCACAGTACTTC	CASSRQAGPQYF
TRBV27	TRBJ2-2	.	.	TGTGCCAGCAGTTTAGGAGACCGCACCGGGGAGCTGTTTTTT	CASSLGDRTGELFF
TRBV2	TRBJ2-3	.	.	TGTGCCAGCAGTAGCCAGGGTGGGACTAGCACAGATACGCAGTATTTT	CASSSQGGTSTDTQYF
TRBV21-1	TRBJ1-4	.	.	TGTGCCAGCAGCAAAGGGGCAGGGATGCATGTAGAGGAAAAACTGTTTTTT	CASSKGAGMHVEEKLFF
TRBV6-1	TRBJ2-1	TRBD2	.	TGTGCCAGCAGTGAAATTGCGGGGGGGCTATTAGATGAGCAGTTCTTC	CASSEIAGGLLDEQFF
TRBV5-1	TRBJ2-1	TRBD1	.	TGCGCCAGCAGCTCAGGACAGGGGTGGGCTGAGCAGTTCTTC	CASSSGQGWAEQFF
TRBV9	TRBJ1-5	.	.	TGTGCCAGCAGCGTATCAGCCCTCGGGGGGCCCCAGCATTTT	CASSVSALGGPQHF
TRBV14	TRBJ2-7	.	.	TGTGCCAGCAGCCCCGGGACAAACCTTTACGAGCAGTACTTC	CASSPGTNLYEQYF
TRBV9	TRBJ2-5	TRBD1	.	TGTGCCAGCAGCGACTCCCCGGGACAGGGACTCCAAGAGACCCAGTACTTC	CASSDSPGQGLQETQYF
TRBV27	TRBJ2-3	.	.	TGTGCCAGCAGTCCACACACAGATACGCAGTATTTT	CASSPHTDTQYF
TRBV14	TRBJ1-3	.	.	TGTGCCAGCAGCTGGGGAGGGCAGGTGTCTGGAAACACCATATATTTT	CASSWGGQVSGNTIYF
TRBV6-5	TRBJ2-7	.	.	TGTGCCAGCAGTCAGATCAGGGGAGGGGTCGAGCAGTACTTC	CASSQIRGGVEQYF
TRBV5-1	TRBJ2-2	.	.	TGCGCCAGCAATATAAAAACCGGGGAGCTGTTTTTT	CASNIKTGELFF
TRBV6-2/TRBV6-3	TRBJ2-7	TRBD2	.	TGTGCCAGCAGTCCCCGACTAGCGGGGATCCGCGAGCAGTACTTC	CASSPRLAGIREQYF
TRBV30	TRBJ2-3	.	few	TGTGCCTGGAGGGGCGGGGTGTATTCATCCGATACGCAGTATTTT	CAWRGGVYSSDTQYF
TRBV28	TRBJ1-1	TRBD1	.	TGTGCCAGCAGCCTGAAGACAGGGTACACTGAAGCTTTCTTT	CASSLKTGYTEAFF
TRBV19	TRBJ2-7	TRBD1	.	TGTGCCAGTAGTATACAGACAGGGTCCTACGAGCAGTACTTC	CASSIQTGSYEQYF
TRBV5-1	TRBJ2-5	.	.	TGCGCCAGCAGCTTGGATGACAGCTGGTGGCAAGAGACCCAGTACTTC	CASSLDDSWWQETQYF
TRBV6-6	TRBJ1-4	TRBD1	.	TGTGCCAGCAGTTTCCCGGACAGGGGGGAGGAAAAACTGTTTTTT	CASSFPDRGEEKLFF
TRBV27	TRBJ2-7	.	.	TGTGCCAGCAGTTATGTCGGCTCCTACGAGCAGTACTTC	CASSYVGSYEQYF
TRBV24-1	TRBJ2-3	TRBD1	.	TGTGCCACCAGTGATTTTGGCATGGGACAGCATACGCAGTATTTT	CATSDFGMGQHTQYF
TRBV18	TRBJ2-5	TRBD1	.	TGTGCCAGCTCACCCGGACAGGCAGAGACCCAGTACTTC	CASSPGQAETQYF
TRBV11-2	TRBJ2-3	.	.	TGTGCCAGCAGCTCTACCATCACCCGGGATACGCAGTATTTT	CASSSTITRDTQYF
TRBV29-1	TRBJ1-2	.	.	TGCAGCGTGTCCGGTTCTACTTACTATGGCTACACCTTC	CSVSGSTYYGYTF
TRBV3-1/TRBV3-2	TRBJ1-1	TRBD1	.	TGTGCCAGCAGCCCAATTCAGACAGGGGTCGTGAACACTGAAGCTTTCTTT	CASSPIQTGVVNTEAFF
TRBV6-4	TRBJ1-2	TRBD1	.	TGTGCCAGCAGTGAGGCAGGGGGCGCCTATGGCTACACCTTC	CASSEAGGAYGYTF
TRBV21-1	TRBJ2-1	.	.	TGTGCCAGCAGGGGCCCTAAAGGGGGCCCAAATGAGCAGTTCTTC	CASRGPKGGPNEQFF
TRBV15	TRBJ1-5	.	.	TGTGCCACCAGCAGAGATACGGGGGCCCAGCATTTT	CATSRDTGAQHF
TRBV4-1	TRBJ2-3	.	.	TGCGCCAGCAGCTACCCTCGGGCGGGGGCTACAGATACGCAGTATTTT	CASSYPRAGATDTQYF
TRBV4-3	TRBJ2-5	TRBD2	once	TGCGCCAGCAGCCAGATAAGTTTTGGAGCGGGAGGGCCGGCGGAGACCCAGTACTTC	CASSQISFGAGGPAETQYF
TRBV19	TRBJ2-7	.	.	TGTGCCAGTAGTATAGGACAGGGAGGCCACGAGCAGTACTTC	CASSIGQGGHEQYF
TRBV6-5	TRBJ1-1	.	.	TGTGCCAGCAGTTCTGGACTGGGATGGAACACTGAAGCTTTCTTT	CASSSGLGWNTEAFF
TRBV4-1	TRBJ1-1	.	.	TGCGCCAGCAGCCAGACACCTCCAGTCGGTGTAAACACTGAAGCTTTCTTT	CASSQTPPVGVNTEAFF
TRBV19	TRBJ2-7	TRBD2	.	TGTGCCAGTAGTATCGGGACTAGCGGGCGATACGAGCAGTACTTC	CASSIGTSGRYEQYF